These T cell receptor beta chains were read from a single sample in a study of OX40 agonist ivuxolimab in advanced cancers. Measured with immunoSEQ multiplex PCR; TCRdb has only the in-frame clones, and not every one. The sample records more than 65,000 clones, about 91% being singletons. Sequenced here: CD4+ or CD8+ T cells sorted from blood, sampled in a trial of the OX40 agonist ivuxolimab. All receptors derive from an adult with an advanced solid tumor such as melanoma, head and neck, liver or kidney cancer. Each CDR3 is given without its conserved first and last residue. The order of the fields is J gene, V gene, CDR3 length, CDR3 protein.

J gene: TRBJ2-5; V gene: TRBV5-1; CDR3 length: 13; CDR3 protein: ASSLVSSGEETQY
J gene: TRBJ2-3; V gene: TRBV13; CDR3 length: 15; CDR3 protein: ASSLGPGQGLPDTQY
J gene: TRBJ2-4; V gene: TRBV12-2; CDR3 length: 18; CDR3 protein: ASRYRGAAGAAIDKNIQY
J gene: TRBJ2-5; V gene: TRBV6-1; CDR3 length: 11; CDR3 protein: ASSSDPAKTQY
J gene: TRBJ1-2; V gene: TRBV6-1; CDR3 length: 11; CDR3 protein: ASSEKVVSVYT
J gene: TRBJ1-1; V gene: TRBV28; CDR3 length: 9; CDR3 protein: ASNRNTEAF
J gene: TRBJ2-2; V gene: TRBV5-1; CDR3 length: 14; CDR3 protein: ASSPYSGANTGELF
J gene: TRBJ1-6; V gene: TRBV6-4; CDR3 length: 11; CDR3 protein: ASSDGPNSPLH
J gene: TRBJ2-7; V gene: TRBV5-1; CDR3 length: 14; CDR3 protein: ASSLSLGTGAYEQY
J gene: TRBJ1-4; V gene: TRBV19; CDR3 length: 13; CDR3 protein: ASSTLTGSNEKLF
J gene: TRBJ1-4; V gene: TRBV7-9; CDR3 length: 12; CDR3 protein: ASSLPRGNEKLF
J gene: TRBJ1-4; V gene: TRBV6-5; CDR3 length: 13; CDR3 protein: ASSYFGTGDEKLF
J gene: TRBJ2-7; V gene: TRBV7-8; CDR3 length: 10; CDR3 protein: ASSSQGYEQY
J gene: TRBJ2-7; V gene: TRBV7-7; CDR3 length: 11; CDR3 protein: ASSLSPGNEQY
J gene: TRBJ1-5; V gene: TRBV30; CDR3 length: 13; CDR3 protein: AWSDAGQFNQPQH
J gene: TRBJ1-1; V gene: TRBV2; CDR3 length: 10; CDR3 protein: ASSRTGEGAF
J gene: TRBJ2-2; V gene: TRBV7-3; CDR3 length: 12; CDR3 protein: ASSLGVGTGELF
J gene: TRBJ1-2; V gene: TRBV28; CDR3 length: 12; CDR3 protein: ASVTGTGAYGYT
J gene: TRBJ2-1; V gene: TRBV19; CDR3 length: 13; CDR3 protein: ASSINRAVNNEQF
J gene: TRBJ2-1; V gene: TRBV10-3; CDR3 length: 10; CDR3 protein: AISGLPSEQF
J gene: TRBJ1-5; V gene: TRBV7-9; CDR3 length: 10; CDR3 protein: ASSLNRRPQH
J gene: TRBJ1-1; V gene: TRBV28; CDR3 length: 12; CDR3 protein: ASNWGTGSTEAF
J gene: TRBJ1-1; V gene: TRBV5-1; CDR3 length: 14; CDR3 protein: ASSLEGGTMNTEAF
J gene: TRBJ1-1; V gene: TRBV5-6; CDR3 length: 13; CDR3 protein: ASSLPPGTNTEAF
J gene: TRBJ1-1; V gene: TRBV7-2; CDR3 length: 11; CDR3 protein: ASSWGQVTEAF
J gene: TRBJ2-7; V gene: TRBV13; CDR3 length: 12; CDR3 protein: ASSFDRGTYEQY
J gene: TRBJ1-3; V gene: TRBV7-3; CDR3 length: 13; CDR3 protein: ASSLLPGPGNTIY
J gene: TRBJ1-1; V gene: TRBV6-1; CDR3 length: 12; CDR3 protein: ASRPTVINTEAF
J gene: TRBJ1-6; V gene: TRBV27; CDR3 length: 12; CDR3 protein: ASRGLGAGSPLH
J gene: TRBJ2-3; V gene: TRBV2; CDR3 length: 12; CDR3 protein: ASGGGTSTDTQY
J gene: TRBJ1-3; V gene: TRBV7-9; CDR3 length: 15; CDR3 protein: ASRNDRAISSGNTIY
J gene: TRBJ1-1; V gene: TRBV14; CDR3 length: 14; CDR3 protein: ASSQDYPAINTEAF
J gene: TRBJ1-1; V gene: TRBV10-2; CDR3 length: 12; CDR3 protein: ASRQAQGGTEAF
J gene: TRBJ1-1; V gene: TRBV18; CDR3 length: 12; CDR3 protein: ASSLQGAGTEAF
J gene: TRBJ2-7; V gene: TRBV6-6; CDR3 length: 11; CDR3 protein: ASSLGVSGEQY
J gene: TRBJ1-1; V gene: TRBV29-1; CDR3 length: 10; CDR3 protein: SVSRAGTEAF
J gene: TRBJ1-1; V gene: TRBV19; CDR3 length: 13; CDR3 protein: ASRGTGEGNTEAF
J gene: TRBJ1-5; V gene: TRBV10-1; CDR3 length: 13; CDR3 protein: ASRFAGARNQPQH
J gene: TRBJ1-4; V gene: TRBV7-9; CDR3 length: 14; CDR3 protein: ASSPDYRTTNEKLF
J gene: TRBJ2-7; V gene: TRBV7-2; CDR3 length: 13; CDR3 protein: ASSIRQGASYEQY
J gene: TRBJ2-3; V gene: TRBV14; CDR3 length: 12; CDR3 protein: ATGLAGKGDTQY
J gene: TRBJ1-5; V gene: TRBV10-3; CDR3 length: 10; CDR3 protein: AIREGNQPQH
J gene: TRBJ2-7; V gene: TRBV19; CDR3 length: 13; CDR3 protein: ASSSPGQRSYEQY
J gene: TRBJ1-2; V gene: TRBV11-2; CDR3 length: 12; CDR3 protein: ASSPRGGNYGYT
J gene: TRBJ2-2; V gene: TRBV2; CDR3 length: 13; CDR3 protein: ASSELAENTGELF
J gene: TRBJ2-2; V gene: TRBV5-1; CDR3 length: 14; CDR3 protein: ASSLGAASNTGELF
J gene: TRBJ1-2; V gene: TRBV6-1; CDR3 length: 13; CDR3 protein: ASSEGTGQYYGYT
J gene: TRBJ1-5; V gene: TRBV13; CDR3 length: 12; CDR3 protein: ASSFGRLNQPQH
J gene: TRBJ2-2; V gene: TRBV11-2; CDR3 length: 12; CDR3 protein: ASSFTGNTGELF
J gene: TRBJ2-1; V gene: TRBV10-1; CDR3 length: 14; CDR3 protein: ASSDLSGGHYNEQF
J gene: TRBJ2-1; V gene: TRBV7-9; CDR3 length: 13; CDR3 protein: ASSLGESSYNEQF
J gene: TRBJ1-5; V gene: TRBV11-1; CDR3 length: 13; CDR3 protein: ASSLGTRSNQPQH
J gene: TRBJ2-3; V gene: TRBV10-3; CDR3 length: 11; CDR3 protein: AISYGRTDTQY
J gene: TRBJ1-2; V gene: TRBV7-3; CDR3 length: 11; CDR3 protein: ASSPDRNYGYT
J gene: TRBJ1-1; V gene: TRBV18; CDR3 length: 12; CDR3 protein: ASSQQGQNTEAF
J gene: TRBJ1-6; V gene: TRBV4-1; CDR3 length: 12; CDR3 protein: ASSQGGFNSPLH
J gene: TRBJ1-4; V gene: TRBV5-1; CDR3 length: 12; CDR3 protein: ASTSTGGGEKLF
J gene: TRBJ1-1; V gene: TRBV6-1; CDR3 length: 12; CDR3 protein: ASSLTVMNTEAF